Each of the 21 T cell receptor beta chains below was sequenced from the same sample in a study of blood T cells in healthy people across ages. Alongside a J-beta primer mix, a sample-barcoded 5' primer served in a second PCR lasting 7 to 11 cycles. One entry per CDR3 protein results from TCRdb running MiXCR on the 5' RACE reads. The repertoire holds 1 million or so distinct CDR3 sequences, with 20% to 25% as singletons. The data also belong to a second study, concerning T cells of mothers and their children.

Sequences were obtained from blood. All receptors come from a girl aged 2 to 10 in good health.

The chain combines TRBV15 with TRBJ2-2; no definite D call. Trimming removed 5 bases from V and 0 bases from J, with 10 bases in between. The CDR3 covers 15 residues. CDR1 and CDR2 (germline): LNHNV, YYDKDF (reference sequence). The CDR3, as DNA: TGTGCCACCAGCGCCCCAGGTTCGAACACCGGGGAGCTGTTTTTT. It is translated as CATSAPGSNTGELFF. The whole variable domain, filled in from reference TRBV15 and TRBJ2-2, reads DAMVIQNPRYQVTQFGKPVTLSCSQTLNHNVMYWYQQKSSQAPKLLFHYYDKDFNNEADTPDNFQSRRPNTSFCFLDIRSPGLGDTAMYLCATSAPGSNTGELFFGEGSRLTVL.

V usage is TRBV29-1 and J usage is TRBJ2-2; possibly TRBD1 for D (6 bases). V was shortened by 4 bases and J by 1 base, with 10 bases between the two germline ends. Germline V lookup: CDR1 SQVTM, CDR2 ANQGSEA. The CDR3 totals 14 residues. CDR3 sequence (DNA): TGCAGCGTTGTAGTGGACAGGAACACCGGGGAGCTGTTTTTT. This codes for CSVVVDRNTGELFF.

This clonotype was observed a single time. V and J are TRBV7-9 and TRBJ1-3, with TRBD1 identical over 8 bases. Trimming at V came to 2 bases and at J to 6 bases, leaving 3 bases not matched to a gene. The CDR3 extends over 14 amino acids. From germline, CDR1 is SEHNR and CDR2 FQNEAQ (reference sequence). The CDR3 loop reads CASSLKGQENTIYF. The CDR3 DNA sequence: TGTGCCAGCAGCTTAAAGGGACAGGAAAACACCATATATTTT.

This clonotype has a handful of counts. The J gene is TRBJ1-2, the V gene TRBV7-3; D perhaps matches TRBD1 (5 bases). V dropped 5 bases and J dropped 6 bases, with 13 bases sitting between them. This CDR3 is built from 13 residues. CDR1 is SGHTA, CDR2 FQGTGA, per germline. Here the CDR3 DNA reads TGTGCCAGCAGCGCCCCAGGGACTGATGGCTACACCTTC. Translated, it gives CASSAPGTDGYTF. The full variable domain, in which reference TRBV7-3 and TRBJ1-2 provide the parts outside the CDR3, is GAGVSQTPSNKVTEKGKYVELRCDPISGHTALYWYRQSLGQGPEFLIYFQGTGAADDSGLPNDRFFAVRPEGSVSTLKIQRTERGDSAVYLCASSAPGTDGYTFGSGTRLTVV.

This clonotype was observed a few times. The CDR3 spells CASSFPSEGETQYF. Here the CDR3 DNA reads TGTGCCAGCAGTTTCCCTAGCGAGGGGGAGACCCAGTACTTC. This chain joins TRBV12-3 or TRBV12-4 and TRBJ2-5; D possibly corresponds to TRBD2 (6 bases). The ends were cut back, 3 bases at V and 5 bases at J, with 13 bases in the middle. The CDR3 is made up of 14 amino acids.

This clonotype has more than one count but fewer than ten. This chain links TRBV12-3 or TRBV12-4 with TRBJ2-7, with D tentatively TRBD2 (6 bases). This CDR3 has 16 amino acids. Trimming cost V 5 bases and J 2 bases, with 19 bases left between them. The CDR3 here is CASSPNSGLSAYEQYF. CDR3 coding DNA: TGTGCCAGCAGTCCCAACAGCGGGCTTAGTGCCTACGAGCAGTACTTC.

CDR3 sequence (DNA): TGTGCCAGCAGCGTAGGATTGGGGGGCGCAGATACGCAGTATTTT. Translated: CASSVGLGGADTQYF. V usage is TRBV9 and J usage is TRBJ2-3; D tentatively fits TRBD1 or TRBD2 (6 bases each). This CDR3 is built from 15 residues. Trimming removed 0 bases at V and 4 bases at J, with 12 bases between. The V gene's germline CDR1 is SGDLS and CDR2 YYNGEE.

This sequence joins TRBV29-1 and TRBJ2-7; 10 bases are a match to TRBD2. The CDR3 consists of 16 residues. The junction had 16 bases not matched to a gene; V was cut back by 4 bases and J by 7 bases. The germline V gene encodes CDR1 SQVTM and CDR2 ANQGSEA. The CDR3 here is CSVVLLAGWRPEEQYF. Here the CDR3 DNA reads TGCAGCGTTGTGTTACTAGCGGGATGGAGACCTGAAGAGCAGTACTTC.

This clonotype was seen a handful of times. At one end the junction does not follow the germline gene, possibly because of a read error. The chain recombines TRBV27 with TRBJ2-5; 10 bases match TRBD2. The tail of the sequence fits TRBJ2-1 better, so the J call may be wrong. The V gene's germline CDR1 is MNHEY and CDR2 SMNVEV (reference sequence). This CDR3 has 14 residues. This chain's CDR3 is CASGRTSGYTEQFF. The CDR3 DNA sequence: TGTGCCAGCGGTAGGACTAGCGGCTACACTGAGCAGTTCTTC.

This rearrangement joins TRBV11-2 to TRBJ1-1; D is unclear. V was shortened by 3 bases and J by 5 bases, with 16 bases between the two germline ends. Germline V lookup: CDR1 SGHAT, CDR2 FQNNGV. The length of the CDR3 is 15 residues. CDR3 DNA sequence: TGTGCCAGCAGCTTCCGTGGGAGATCAGTTACTGAAGCTTTCTTT. Residues: CASSFRGRSVTEAFF.

This chain connects TRBV4-3 to TRBJ2-2; 7 bases fit TRBD1. Germline lookup yields CDR1 LGHNA and CDR2 YSLEER. CDR3 length equals 15 residues. V shed 0 bases and J 6 bases; nucleotides not matched to a gene: 4. CDR3 region: CASSQDRQGAGELFF. Here the CDR3 DNA reads TGCGCCAGCAGCCAAGATAGGCAGGGGGCCGGGGAGCTGTTTTTT.

V gene TRBV7-2 combines with J gene TRBJ2-2; TRBD1 matches 9 bases. Unmatched junction bases numbered 3, after V lost 2 bases and J lost 8 bases. In germline, CDR1 is SGHTA, CDR2 FQGNSA. The CDR3 is 14 amino acids. This CDR3 is CASSLTGQGGELFF. In DNA, the CDR3 is TGTGCCAGCAGCTTAACGGGACAGGGTGGGGAGCTGTTTTTT.

This chain joins TRBV20-1 and TRBJ2-5; D is tentatively TRBD1 or TRBD2 (5 bases each). TRBJ2-7 matches the DNA end more closely, so the J call is doubtful. The V gene's germline CDR1 is DFQATT and CDR2 SNEGSKA (reference sequence). The CDR3 is 15 residues long. The CDR3 DNA reads TGCAGTGCTAGAGATCCCCTAGCAGGGAACTACGAGCAGTACTTC. Amino acids: CSARDPLAGNYEQYF.

The rearrangement links TRBV7-9 to TRBJ1-2; D might be TRBD1 (6 bases). Germline values: CDR1 SEHNR, CDR2 FQNEAQ (reference sequence). CDR3 length equals 15 residues. V was clipped by 0 bases and J by 0 bases, with 8 bases between them. CDR3 in amino acids: CASSLAYRANYGYTF. The CDR3 DNA follows: TGTGCCAGCAGCTTAGCTTACAGGGCTAACTATGGCTACACCTTC.

This sequence joins TRBV12-3 or TRBV12-4 and TRBJ2-3; unclear D gene. V lost 5 bases and J 2 bases, leaving 8 bases between the germline ends. CDR3 length equals 13 residues. CDR3 loop: CASSPLATDTQYF. The CDR3, as DNA: TGTGCCAGCAGTCCCTTAGCCACAGATACGCAGTATTTT.

The CDR3 DNA reads as TGTGCCAGCGTTTCGTCAGTATATGGTTCACCCCTCCACTTT. This gives the protein CASVSSVYGSPLHF. The chain couples TRBV12-3 or TRBV12-4 to TRBJ1-6; no reliable D call. CDR3 length: 14 residues. The V end lost 8 bases, the J end lost 9 bases, and 17 bases lay between the germline ends.

This clonotype was seen a handful of times. The chain joins TRBV11-1 to TRBJ2-7; D remains unclear. V was shortened by 1 base and J by 0 bases, with 13 bases between the two germline ends. The germline V gene encodes CDR1 SGHAT and CDR2 FQDESV (reference sequence). CDR3 length: 16 residues. The CDR3 DNA sequence: TGTGCCAGCAGCTTAGTGTTTCCAGCCGTCTCCTACGAGCAGTACTTC. Its protein product is CASSLVFPAVSYEQYF.

This clonotype was counted a single time. One end of the junction varies from germline; a read error may be responsible. The rearrangement joins TRBV7-8 to TRBJ2-1; D unresolved. CDR3 length equals 17 residues. The germline V gene encodes CDR1 SGHVS and CDR2 FQNEAQ. CDR3: CTSSLESFPAPRIEQFF. The DNA of the CDR3 is TGTACCAGCAGCTTAGAATCCTTTCCGGCCCCTAGGATAGAGCAGTTCTTC.

This clonotype was seen only a few times. The rearrangement joins TRBV6-5 to TRBJ2-1; perhaps TRBD1 as D (5 bases). From germline, CDR1 is MNHEY and CDR2 SVGAGI. The CDR3 is 14 amino acids. Trimming left V 10 bases short and J 7 bases short, with 20 bases between. The CDR3 DNA reads as TGTGCCACCCACAGGTTGATGGCTAGAAATGAGCAGTTCTTC. It codes for CATHRLMARNEQFF.

This clonotype was counted only a few times. V is TRBV2 and J is TRBJ1-2, with unresolved D. CDR3 size: 12 residues. Trimming stripped 3 bases from V and 7 bases from J, with 9 bases between. The germline V gene encodes CDR1 SNHLY and CDR2 FYNNEI. Here the CDR3 DNA reads TGTGCCAGCAGTGATCCCAGGCGTGGCTACACCTTC. It yields the protein CASSDPRRGYTF.

This sequence joins TRBV28 and TRBJ2-7; 10 positions agree with TRBD2. Germline V gives CDR1 MDHEN, CDR2 SYDVKM. The V gene end was trimmed by 6 bases and the J gene end by 0 bases; junction bases not matched to a gene: 5. This CDR3 is 15 amino acids long. DNA of the CDR3: TGTGCCAGCAGCTCCACTAGCGGGATCTCCTACGAGCAGTACTTC. Protein: CASSSTSGISYEQYF.